These 14 T cell receptor beta chains were sequenced from one sample in a study of CD8 T cells in ankylosing spondylitis. Their recognized antigens are unknown. Study-wide results and limits: Apparently characteristic of ankylosing spondylitis blood was a TCR beta motif (roughly eight highly homologous variants).

TCRdb re-derived calls from the 5' RACE reads in MiXCR, one entry per CDR3 protein. The sample carries more than 600,000 distinct CDR3 sequences, 15% to 20% recorded once. Sample: blood, either unsorted or a sorted T cell fraction (not recorded which). All receptors come from a male donor with ankylosing spondylitis.

The gene calls are TRBV5-5 and TRBJ2-7; the D is unclear. This CDR3 region has 16 residues. Germline assignment: CDR1 SGHKS and CDR2 YYEKEE (reference sequence). V was trimmed by 3 bases and J by 6 bases, leaving 22 bases between them. CDR3 coding DNA: TGTGCCAGCAGCTCCCGGTCGGGTATTAGGGATAGCGAGCAGTACTTC. It specifies CASSSRSGIRDSEQYF. Full variable domain (missing parts from reference TRBV5-5 and TRBJ2-7): DAGVTQSPTHLIKTRGQQVTLRCSPISGHKSVSWYQQVLGQGPQFIFQYYEKEERGRGNFPDRFSARQFPNYSSELNVNALLLGDSALYLCASSSRSGIRDSEQYFGPGTRLTVT.

This sequence joins TRBV28 and TRBJ1-2; 7 bases match TRBD1. This CDR3 comprises 11 residues. V was pared by 11 bases and J by 5 bases, with 5 bases of the junction left unmatched. Per germline, CDR1 MDHEN and CDR2 SYDVKM. The CDR3 protein is CAGGQQYGYTF. The DNA for the CDR3 is TGTGCCGGGGGACAGCAGTATGGCTACACCTTC.

The chain recombines TRBV9 with TRBJ2-1; TRBD2 aligns across 7 bases. Germline-derived CDR1 and CDR2 are SGDLS and YYNGEE. The CDR3 contains 18 residues. CDR3 in amino acids: CTRSPYNLPAGTDNEQFF. The CDR3 coding sequence is TGTACCCGCAGTCCCTACAATCTACCAGCGGGGACCGACAATGAGCAGTTCTTC.

This clonotype was seen repeatedly, ten times or more. The chain recombines TRBV4-2 with TRBJ2-1; D may match TRBD1 or TRBD2 (6 bases each). Germline V gene lookup returns CDR1 LGHNA and CDR2 YNFKEQ. V lost 3 bases to trimming and J lost 6 bases, with 18 bases between them. The CDR3 length is 16 residues. The CDR3 region is CASSQEGDGAFNEQFF. CDR3 nucleotides: TGTGCCAGCAGCCAGGAGGGGGACGGGGCATTCAATGAGCAGTTCTTC.

The gene calls are TRBV4-1 and TRBJ1-3; TRBD1 is a possible D gene (5 bases). The germline V and J ends were trimmed by 0 bases and 4 bases, with 10 bases remaining between them. The CDR3 is 15 amino acids. Germline assignment: CDR1 MGHRA and CDR2 YSYEKL. Here the CDR3 reads CASSQEEGRGNTIYF. For the CDR3, the DNA is TGCGCCAGCAGCCAAGAAGAGGGACGGGGAAACACCATATATTTT.

The CDR3 DNA sequence: TGTGCCAGCAGTTTAACCGGGACTACACCCTACGAGCAGTACTTC. It specifies CASSLTGTTPYEQYF. The chain uses TRBV27 and TRBJ2-7, with TRBD2 identical over 7 bases. CDR1 is MNHEY, CDR2 SMNVEV, per germline (reference sequence). The CDR3 has 15 amino acids. Unmatched junction bases numbered 6, after V lost 2 bases and J lost 2 bases.

This clonotype was found a few times. V and J are TRBV27 and TRBJ1-4; D ambiguous. Looked up from germline, CDR1 is MNHEY and CDR2 is SMNVEV (reference sequence). The CDR3 runs to 13 residues. V was clipped by 11 bases and J by 3 bases, with 13 bases between them. The CDR3 loop reads CASSGLANEKLFF. In DNA form, the CDR3 reads TGTGCCTCTTCGGGGTTGGCTAATGAAAAACTGTTTTTT.

The V call is TRBV10-3, the J call TRBJ1-3, with 7 bases lining up with TRBD1. CDR1 ENHRY and CDR2 SYGVKD come from the germline V gene. The ends lost 6 bases at V and 4 bases at J; junction bases unmatched: 18. CDR3 length: 18 residues. CDR3 sequence: CAIRDPQPNRGKGNTIYF. The CDR3, as DNA: TGTGCCATCAGGGACCCACAGCCAAACAGGGGAAAAGGAAACACCATATATTTT.

The chain is built from TRBV7-2 and TRBJ2-3, with 8 bases fitting TRBD2. Trimming cost V 2 bases and J 0 bases; bases outside gene matches: 4. The CDR3 totals 16 residues. Germline lookup yields CDR1 SGHTA and CDR2 FQGNSA. The CDR3 here is CASSLRGGGSTDTQYF. The CDR3 DNA is TGTGCCAGCAGCTTACGAGGCGGGGGGAGCACAGATACGCAGTATTTT.

This clonotype was seen at least ten times. The chain is built from TRBV7-2 and TRBJ2-7, with D perhaps TRBD2 (6 bases). V was pared by 2 bases and J by 3 bases, with 11 bases between. The CDR3 is 14 residues long. The germline gives CDR1 SGHTA, CDR2 FQGNSA. CDR3 amino acids: CASSLQEGNYEQYF. CDR3 nucleotides: TGTGCCAGCAGCTTACAGGAGGGAAACTACGAGCAGTACTTC.

A few counts support this clonotype. The rearrangement links TRBV12-3 or TRBV12-4 to TRBJ2-3; D is uncertain. The V end was cut by 6 bases, the J end by 4 bases, with 8 bases between. This CDR3 spans 12 amino acids. The CDR3: CASRDASDTQYF. The CDR3 nucleotides read TGTGCCAGCAGGGACGCGTCAGATACGCAGTATTTT.

The chain employs TRBV5-6 and TRBJ2-2, with TRBD2 identical over 8 bases. J lost 1 base, V lost 4 bases, and 12 bases had no gene match. The CDR3 has 18 amino acids. Germline assignment: CDR1 SGHDT and CDR2 YYEEEE. The CDR3, as DNA: TGTGCCAGCAGCCCTGCAAATTTAGCGGGAATGAACACCGGGGAGCTGTTTTTT. Protein: CASSPANLAGMNTGELFF.

The V call is TRBV4-1, the J call TRBJ1-1; TRBD1 matches at 7 bases. Germline CDR1 is MGHRA and CDR2 is YSYEKL. The CDR3 extends over 15 amino acids. The ends lost 0 bases at V and 1 base at J; junction bases unmatched: 2. The CDR3 DNA reads as TGCGCCAGCAGCCAAGACGAGGGGGCGAACACTGAAGCTTTCTTT. Translating it yields CASSQDEGANTEAFF.

This chain uses TRBV20-1 with TRBJ2-3; D gene ambiguous. Germline-derived CDR1 and CDR2 are DFQATT and SNEGSKA (reference sequence). This CDR3 has 13 residues. V lost 5 bases, J lost 11 bases, and 20 bases lay in between. This CDR3 is CSARTPDSLVQYF. The CDR3 nucleotides read TGCAGTGCTCGTACCCCCGATTCCTTGGTGCAGTATTTT.